The 20 T cell receptor beta chains given below trace back to one sample, sequenced in a study of identical twins. Via MiXCR, TCRdb re-called the 5' RACE reads, giving one row per CDR3 protein. This table has 200,000 to 300,000 distinct CDR3 sequences, 10% to 13% appearing once. The sequenced material came from memory T cells sorted from blood. The receptors originated from a man aged 50-59 years in good health.

This clonotype was found a few times. The rearrangement joins TRBV5-5 to TRBJ2-1, with 12 bases aligning to TRBD2. Germline V gene lookup returns CDR1 SGHKS and CDR2 YYEKEE (reference sequence). The J segment lost 9 bases and the V segment lost 8 bases, leaving 12 bases of the junction unmatched. This CDR3 is built from 15 residues. This CDR3 reads CASGPSGGALGEQFF. For the CDR3, the DNA is TGTGCCAGTGGGCCTAGCGGGGGGGCCTTGGGTGAGCAGTTCTTC.

The rearrangement uses TRBV6-5 and TRBJ2-6, with D possibly being TRBD2 (6 bases). CDR3 length equals 18 residues. V was trimmed by 2 bases and J by 7 bases, leaving 21 bases between them. Germline values: CDR1 MNHEY, CDR2 SVGAGI. The CDR3 is CASSYTMGLRVQANVLTF. For the CDR3, the DNA is TGTGCCAGCAGTTACACCATGGGACTGCGAGTTCAAGCCAACGTCCTGACTTTC.

This clonotype was seen a few times. J is TRBJ1-2 and V is TRBV12-3 or TRBV12-4; the match to TRBD1 covers 7 bases. The CDR3 spans 14 residues. After removal of 5 bases from V and 2 bases from J, the junction contained 5 bases not matched to a gene. The CDR3 sequence: CASSVQGQNYGYTF. The CDR3 DNA is TGTGCCAGCAGTGTACAGGGGCAAAACTATGGCTACACCTTC.

V and J are TRBV5-1 and TRBJ2-6; D unresolved. The germline V and J ends were trimmed by 1 base and 1 base, with 6 bases remaining between them. The CDR3 contains 15 residues. CDR1 and CDR2 (germline): SGHRS, YFSETQ. The CDR3 is CASSLWGSGANVLTF. The CDR3 bases are TGCGCCAGCAGCTTGTGGGGTTCTGGGGCCAACGTCCTGACTTTC. Full variable domain (remainder filled in from reference TRBV5-1 and TRBJ2-6): KAGVTQTPRYLIKTRGQQVTLSCSPISGHRSVSWYQQTPGQGLQFLFEYFSETQRNKGNFPGRFSGRQFSNSRSEMNVSTLELGDSALYLCASSLWGSGANVLTFGAGSRLTVL.

In its sample, this clonotype was seen many times. The V and J genes are TRBV29-1 and TRBJ2-2; a possible D gene is TRBD1 (5 bases). The CDR3 sequence is 14 residues long. CDR1 is SQVTM, CDR2 ANQGSEA, per germline. CDR3 DNA: TGCGGATTCCAGGAGCAGGGAATCACCGGGGAGCTGTTTTTT. This codes for CGFQEQGITGELFF.

This clonotype was counted ten times or more. The chain has TRBV5-1 and TRBJ1-5, with D maybe TRBD1 (5 bases). This CDR3 has 14 residues. V shed 0 bases and J shed 3 bases, with 7 bases lying between them. The V gene's germline CDR1 is SGHRS and CDR2 YFSETQ. The CDR3, as DNA: TGCGCCAGCAGCTTGGGGGACGTCAATCAGCCCCAGCATTTT. This codes for CASSLGDVNQPQHF.

This clonotype has only a few counts. This chain uses TRBV20-1 with TRBJ1-4; possibly TRBD1 for D (5 bases). Trimming pared 5 bases from V and 6 bases from J, leaving 16 bases between. The CDR3 totals 14 residues. Germline CDR1 and CDR2: DFQATT and SNEGSKA (reference sequence). The CDR3 DNA sequence: TGCAGTGCTCTGACTTCATTGGGGGATGAAAAACTGTTTTTT. Its protein product is CSALTSLGDEKLFF.

In this sample, this clonotype turned up many times. The chain recombines TRBV7-8 with TRBJ2-3; a weak D match, TRBD2 (6 bases). The V end was cut by 5 bases, the J end by 4 bases, with 10 bases between. CDR1 and CDR2 (germline): SGHVS, FQNEAQ. CDR3 size: 13 residues. CDR3 bases: TGTGCCAGCAGCACCGGGAGCGCAGATACGCAGTATTTT. Translated, it gives CASSTGSADTQYF.

This clonotype was seen repeatedly, ten times or more. V and J are TRBV4-1 and TRBJ1-2; D is ambiguous. CDR1 and CDR2 (germline): MGHRA, YSYEKL. V gave up 3 bases and J gave up 1 base, with 3 bases separating them. The CDR3 sequence is 12 residues long. The CDR3 region is CASSHRNYGYTF. The CDR3 nucleotides are TGCGCCAGCAGCCACCGTAACTATGGCTACACCTTC.

This clonotype was seen many times. The rearrangement joins TRBV7-6 to TRBJ1-4; no firm D call. V shed 0 bases and J shed 2 bases, with 1 base lying between them. CDR3 length: 13 residues. CDR1 and CDR2 (germline): SGHVS, FNYEAQ. This CDR3 reads CASSLATNEKLFF. In nucleotides, the CDR3 is TGTGCCAGCAGCTTAGCGACTAATGAAAAACTGTTTTTT.

A few counts support this clonotype. The rearrangement links TRBV19 to TRBJ2-3; D is unresolved. Germline CDR1 is LNHDA and CDR2 is SQIVND (reference sequence). V lost 1 base and J 0 bases, leaving 17 bases between the germline ends. This CDR3 spans 18 amino acids. Here the CDR3 reads CASSIGTTENPSTDTQYF. The CDR3 bases are TGTGCCAGTAGTATAGGTACAACCGAGAATCCTAGCACAGATACGCAGTATTTT.

This clonotype was detected many times. The J gene is TRBJ1-4, the V gene TRBV14, with a tentative D call TRBD1 (6 bases). Germline CDR1 is SGHDN and CDR2 is FVKESK. V dropped 4 bases and J dropped 3 bases, with 9 bases sitting between them. The CDR3 is 14 residues long. Here the CDR3 DNA reads TGTGCCAGCAGCCGGGCAGGGGCTAATGAAAAACTGTTTTTT. This sequence encodes CASSRAGANEKLFF.

The chain recombines TRBV2 with TRBJ2-4; no clear D. The CDR3 totals 16 residues. The germline V gene has CDR1 SNHLY and CDR2 FYNNEI. The V end lost 0 bases, the J end lost 0 bases, and 9 bases lay between the germline ends. The CDR3 DNA reads as TGTGCCAGCAGTGAAGCCAACTACCTAGCCAAAAACATTCAGTACTTC. This codes for CASSEANYLAKNIQYF. The variable domain in full, with the rest retrieved from reference TRBV2 and TRBJ2-4, is EPEVTQTPSHQVTQMGQEVILRCVPISNHLYFYWYRQILGQKVEFLVSFYNNEISEKSEIFDDQFSVERPDGSNFTLKIRSTKLEDSAMYFCASSEANYLAKNIQYFGAGTRLSVL.

This clonotype has at least ten counts. The chain employs TRBV20-1 and TRBJ2-7, with 11 bases identical to TRBD2. The CDR3 contains 14 residues. CDR1 DFQATT and CDR2 SNEGSKA come from the germline V gene (reference sequence). J was trimmed by 5 bases and V by 3 bases; bases with no gene match: 6. The CDR3 reads CSASMLAGGHEQYF. CDR3 coding DNA: TGCAGTGCTAGTATGCTAGCGGGGGGCCACGAGCAGTACTTC.

The sample holds many counts of this clonotype. The V gene is TRBV7-8, the J gene TRBJ2-2; D unclear. The V and J ends lost 4 bases and 3 bases respectively, with 12 bases between them. Germline CDR1 is SGHVS and CDR2 is FQNEAQ. This CDR3 comprises 15 residues. CDR3 region: CASSSGVLDTGELFF. CDR3 nucleotides: TGTGCCAGCAGCTCGGGCGTTCTAGACACCGGGGAGCTGTTTTTT.

This clonotype was observed at least ten times. The chain employs TRBV20-1 and TRBJ2-1; D remains ambiguous. The CDR3 is 14 residues long. V lost 6 bases to trimming and J lost 10 bases, with 22 bases between them. Germline V gives CDR1 DFQATT, CDR2 SNEGSKA (reference sequence). CDR3: CSAPGPARFEEQFF. For the CDR3, the DNA is TGCAGTGCCCCCGGGCCAGCGAGGTTTGAGGAGCAGTTCTTC.

The V call is TRBV7-9, the J call TRBJ1-4; D gene ambiguous. Trimming removed 3 bases at V and 8 bases at J, with 13 bases between. This CDR3 has 14 residues. Germline-derived CDR1 and CDR2 are SEHNR and FQNEAQ (reference sequence). The CDR3 here is CASSFPLDSEKLFF. The CDR3 bases are TGTGCCAGCAGCTTCCCCCTCGATTCGGAAAAACTGTTTTTT.

There are many counts of this clonotype. The chain joins TRBV10-3 to TRBJ2-6; 7 bases line up with TRBD1. The V segment lost 6 bases and the J segment 2 bases; nucleotides outside the gene matches: 4. The CDR3 covers 15 residues. Germline V gives CDR1 ENHRY, CDR2 SYGVKD. CDR3 protein: CAISQGVTGANVLTF. The CDR3 DNA is TGTGCCATCAGCCAGGGGGTCACTGGGGCCAACGTCCTGACTTTC.

The chain carries TRBV7-6 and TRBJ2-1, with D possibly TRBD2 on 7 matching bases. The CDR3 consists of 16 residues. Per the germline V gene, CDR1 is SGHVS and CDR2 is FNYEAQ. V was cut by 5 bases and J by 4 bases, with 18 bases left in between. As DNA, the CDR3 is TGTGCCAGCAGCCCCCCCCCGGGGGGCGGTTACAATGAGCAGTTCTTC. Residues: CASSPPPGGGYNEQFF.

The rearrangement joins TRBV25-1 to TRBJ2-1, with 11 bases identical to TRBD2. Losses at the gene ends were 3 bases for V and 4 bases for J; bases not matched to a gene: 2. Germline CDR1 reads MGHDK; CDR2 reads SYGVNS. CDR3 length: 15 residues. The CDR3 here is CASSETSGAYNEQFF. For the CDR3, the DNA is TGTGCCAGCAGTGAGACTAGCGGGGCTTACAATGAGCAGTTCTTC.